The rows below give T cell receptor beta chains drawn from one sample of a study of Graves' ophthalmopathy and Graves' hyperthyroidism. One entry per CDR3 protein, called by TCRdb with MiXCR from the multiplex PCR reads. The data show about 220,000 distinct CDR3 sequences, about 22% seen once. The sample comprised peripheral blood. The origin of the receptors is a woman aged 45-59 years with Graves' ophthalmopathy. Each CDR3 is given with its conserved first and last residue. Fields, in order: D gene, J gene, V gene, clone size, CDR3 protein, CDR3 DNA. D genes are given only for firm matches. Clone size is not always given. Where it is, it says once, few, many or a class for expanded clones.

>.|TRBJ2-7|TRBV12-3/TRBV12-4|.
CASSFQDIGYEQYF
TGTGCCAGCAGTTTCCAGGACATTGGCTACGAGCAGTACTTC
>.|TRBJ2-7|TRBV11-2|many
CASSGAGLPYEQYF
TGTGCCAGCAGCGGGGCGGGGCTTCCCTACGAGCAGTACTTC
>TRBD1|TRBJ2-7|TRBV27|many
CASSPGQGGAEQYF
TGTGCCAGCAGTCCCGGACAGGGTGGAGCCGAGCAGTACTTC
>.|TRBJ1-2|TRBV12-3/TRBV12-4|.
CASSFRGNGYTF
TGTGCCAGCAGTTTTAGGGGGAACGGCTACACCTTC
>TRBD2|TRBJ2-7|TRBV19|few
CASSFSAGGGYEQYF
TGTGCCAGTAGTTTCAGCGCGGGAGGCGGCTACGAGCAGTACTTC
>.|TRBJ1-2|TRBV12-5|many
CASGLADRNYGYTF
TGTGCTAGTGGTTTGGCCGACAGGAACTATGGCTACACCTTC
>TRBD1|TRBJ2-5|TRBV28|many
CASSLTGSGQYF
TGTGCCAGCAGTCTGACAGGGTCCGGCCAGTACTTC
>.|TRBJ2-5|TRBV2|many
CAYIRRVKETQYF
TGTGCCTACATACGGCGGGTAAAAGAGACCCAGTACTTC
>.|TRBJ1-4|TRBV12-3/TRBV12-4|.
CASSPLQGRKLFF
TGTGCCAGCAGTCCCCTCCAGGGGAGGAAACTGTTTTTT
>.|TRBJ1-1|TRBV6-1|few
CASSERGRTEAFF
TGTGCCAGCAGTGAAAGGGGACGCACTGAAGCTTTCTTT
>.|TRBJ2-7|TRBV2|many
CASFRDRDSYEQYF
TGTGCCAGCTTCCGGGACCGCGACTCCTACGAGCAGTACTTC
>TRBD1|TRBJ2-2|TRBV19|.
CASKDRGITGELFF
TGTGCCAGTAAGGACAGGGGGATCACCGGGGAGCTGTTTTTT
>.|TRBJ1-1|TRBV7-9|many
CASSPTGTRNTEAFF
TGTGCCAGCAGCCCAACCGGGACAAGAAACACTGAAGCTTTCTTT
>.|TRBJ2-7|TRBV15|many
CATSRGGTSYEQYF
TGTGCCACCAGCAGAGGCGGGACCTCCTACGAGCAGTACTTC
>TRBD1|TRBJ1-2|TRBV6-1|few
CASGDRGRVYGYTF
TGTGCCAGCGGAGACAGGGGCCGAGTCTATGGCTACACCTTC
>.|TRBJ2-5|TRBV3-1|many
CASSQGGREETQYF
TGTGCCAGCAGCCAAGGTGGCAGGGAAGAGACCCAGTACTTC
>.|TRBJ1-1|TRBV20-1|.
CSARQNTEAFF
TGCAGTGCCCGACAGAACACTGAAGCTTTCTTT
>.|TRBJ2-5|TRBV9|few
CASSVRGPASETQYF
TGTGCCAGCAGCGTCCGAGGACCCGCGTCGGAGACCCAGTACTTC
>TRBD1|TRBJ1-1|TRBV7-2|many
CASSLGDRGHTEAFF
TGTGCCAGCAGTTTAGGGGACAGGGGACACACTGAAGCTTTCTTT
>.|TRBJ1-1|TRBV7-6|many
CASSFPANIKDTEAFF
TGTGCCAGCAGCTTCCCGGCGAACATTAAGGACACTGAAGCTTTCTTT
>TRBD2|TRBJ2-2|TRBV12-3/TRBV12-4|many
CASPRAGTSGTGAGELFF
TGTGCCAGCCCCCGGGCCGGGACTAGCGGAACTGGGGCCGGGGAGCTGTTTTTT
>TRBD1|TRBJ1-6|TRBV6-1|.
CASSKGGRNNSPLHF
TGTGCCAGCAGCAAAGGGGGCAGAAATAATTCACCCCTCCACTTT
>TRBD1|TRBJ1-6|TRBV7-2|many
CASSLSDRARNSPLHF
TGTGCCAGCAGCCTCTCGGACAGGGCTCGGAATTCACCCCTCCACTTT
>.|TRBJ1-1|TRBV6-2/TRBV6-3|.
CASSLTRLANTEAFF
TGTGCCAGCAGTTTAACCCGATTGGCGAACACTGAAGCTTTCTTT
>TRBD1|TRBJ2-7|TRBV28|many
CASSSPGTGAYEQYF
TGTGCCAGCAGTTCCCCTGGGACAGGGGCCTACGAGCAGTACTTC
>.|TRBJ2-7|TRBV12-3/TRBV12-4|many
CASRPGQGPYEQYF
TGTGCCAGCAGACCGGGACAAGGCCCCTACGAGCAGTACTTC
>TRBD1|TRBJ2-2|TRBV5-5|many
CASSPRDSPNTGELFF
TGTGCCAGCAGCCCTAGGGACAGTCCGAACACCGGGGAGCTGTTTTTT
>.|TRBJ2-5|TRBV20-1|.
CSATTDGETQYF
TGCAGTGCTACCACGGATGGGGAGACCCAGTACTTC
>TRBD1|TRBJ2-2|TRBV11-2|many
CASRGTGGKTGELFF
TGTGCCAGCAGAGGAACAGGGGGCAAAACCGGGGAGCTGTTTTTT
>.|TRBJ1-3|TRBV11-2|many
CASSLEGDSGNTIYF
TGTGCCAGCAGCTTAGAGGGCGACTCTGGAAACACCATATATTTT
>.|TRBJ2-7|TRBV12-3/TRBV12-4|.
CASSDAARALTEQYF
TGTGCCAGCAGTGACGCGGCCAGGGCCCTCACCGAGCAGTACTTC
>.|TRBJ1-1|TRBV28|many
CASSLTRWNTEAFF
TGTGCCAGCAGTTTGACACGGTGGAACACTGAAGCTTTCTTT
>.|TRBJ2-5|TRBV18|.
CASSRDQETQYF
TGTGCCAGCTCAAGGGACCAAGAGACCCAGTACTTC
>TRBD1|TRBJ1-1|TRBV2|.
CASSPTGGRTEAFF
TGTGCCAGCAGCCCGACAGGGGGAAGGACTGAAGCTTTCTTT